Below, 10 T cell receptor beta chains from the same sample are listed, as sequenced in a study of cytomegalovirus exposure and HLA in healthy donors. Vbeta (60) and Jbeta (13) primers were used in the PCR. Measured with immunoSEQ multiplex PCR; TCRdb has only the in-frame clones, and not every one. Of tens of thousands of clones listed, roughly two thirds are singletons. The specimen sequenced was PBMCs. The origin of the receptors is a man aged 35-49 years in good health and CMV-seropositive.

V usage is TRBV30 and J usage is TRBJ1-2, with D unresolved. V lost 0 bases, J lost 4 bases, and 9 bases lay in between. The CDR3 is 13 residues long. In germline, CDR1 is GTSNPN, CDR2 SVGIG (reference sequence). The CDR3 sequence is CAWSVEGRYGYTF. CDR3 nucleotide sequence: TGTGCCTGGAGTGTAGAGGGCCGCTATGGCTACACCTTC.

V is TRBV4-3 and J is TRBJ2-3, with TRBD2 matching over 15 bases. Trimming removed 2 bases from V and 0 bases from J; junction bases left unmatched: 9. The CDR3 is 20 amino acids. Germline V gene sequence: CDR1 LGHNA, CDR2 YSLEER. The CDR3 DNA follows: TGCGCCAGCAGCCAAACGGGACTAGCGGGGGGCTACATAAGCACAGATACGCAGTATTTT. Its protein product is CASSQTGLAGGYISTDTQYF.

The chain employs TRBV9 and TRBJ2-5, with D maybe TRBD2 (6 bases). The CDR3 covers 13 residues. Germline assignment: CDR1 SGDLS and CDR2 YYNGEE. V was clipped by 5 bases and J by 5 bases, with 13 bases between them. The CDR3 protein is CASSGGGLETQYF. The CDR3 bases are TGTGCCAGCAGTGGGGGAGGTCTGGAGACCCAGTACTTC.

The V call is TRBV5-1, the J call TRBJ2-7, with TRBD2 matching 7 bases. The CDR3 sequence is 14 residues long. The junction had 3 bases not matched to a gene; V was cut back by 1 base and J by 2 bases. CDR1 is SGHRS, CDR2 YFSETQ, per germline. In nucleotides, the CDR3 is TGCGCCAGCAGCTTGAGCGGGACTACCTACGAGCAGTACTTC. Translated: CASSLSGTTYEQYF.

This clone is a singleton in its sample. CDR3 amino acids: CASSLVGDQPQHF. The DNA for the CDR3 is TGCGCCAGCAGCCTAGTAGGGGATCAGCCCCAGCATTTT. The V call is TRBV5-1, the J call TRBJ1-5; TRBD1 is a possible D gene (5 bases). CDR1 is SGHRS and CDR2 is YFSETQ in the germline V gene. Trimming cost V 4 bases and J 5 bases, with 10 bases left between them. This CDR3 contains 13 residues.

The rearrangement uses TRBV5-1 and TRBJ2-1; TRBD1 matches at 7 bases. V lost 3 bases and J lost 5; bases outside the gene matches: 5. The CDR3 is made up of 14 amino acids. Per the germline V gene, CDR1 is SGHRS and CDR2 is YFSETQ. The CDR3 DNA reads TGCGCCAGCAGCTCGTACAGGGGCAACAATGAGCAGTTCTTC. Translation gives CASSSYRGNNEQFF.

The chain has TRBV7-8 and TRBJ2-7; TRBD2 is a possible D gene (5 bases). The CDR3 runs to 14 residues. V shed 5 bases and J shed 1 base, with 12 bases lying between them. Germline loops: CDR1 SGHVS, CDR2 FQNEAQ. Here the CDR3 DNA reads TGTGCCAGCAGCGTACCCGGGATATCCTACGAGCAGTACTTC. Its translation: CASSVPGISYEQYF.

This clone has only a few counts. The chain uses TRBV29-1 and TRBJ1-5, with D hard to call. Germline CDR1 is SQVTM and CDR2 is ANQGSEA. The CDR3 extends over 12 amino acids. Trimming stripped 6 bases from V and 2 bases from J, with 8 bases between. DNA for the CDR3: TGCAGCGTGTCAAATGGCAATCAGCCCCAGCATTTT. It is translated as CSVSNGNQPQHF.

This clone was seen more than once but under ten times. The chain links TRBV14 to TRBJ2-7; the D is unclear. Per germline, CDR1 SGHDN and CDR2 FVKESK. The ends were cut back, 0 bases at V and 9 bases at J, with 12 bases in the middle. The CDR3 loop spans 13 amino acids. CDR3 protein: CASSQDSRSVQYF. The CDR3 region has the DNA TGTGCCAGCAGCCAAGACTCCCGAAGCGTGCAGTACTTC.

The chain has TRBV15 and TRBJ2-1; D might be TRBD2 (5 bases). Trimming left V 4 bases short and J 3 bases short, with 13 bases between. CDR3 length equals 15 residues. Germline-derived CDR1 and CDR2 are LNHNV and YYDKDF (reference sequence). The CDR3 spells CATSTEGSGYNEQFF. The CDR3 nucleotides read TGTGCCACCAGCACCGAGGGAAGCGGCTACAATGAGCAGTTCTTC.